Below, one T cell receptor beta chain is given with its context. Enrolled through a virtual design, the participants were between about 18 and 100 years of age and came from 24 US areas. The source of the sample is a study of blood T cell repertoires in COVID-19. Overall study context: Samples taken during acute and convalescent COVID-19 were collected in the United States, Italy and Spain.

Original processing methods: For nucleated cells, counts were estimated from reference gene primer amplification. TCRdb keeps only in-frame clones here, not all; method: immunoSEQ multiplex PCR. That table gives V, J and clone size, and the DNA gave D and trimming. Seen here are under 200,000 clones, around 82% observed once, and the top ten hold 3.6%. The CDR3 extends over 15 amino acids. In germline, CDR1 is MNHEY, CDR2 SVGAGI. The germline V and J ends were trimmed by 0 bases and 7 bases, with 12 bases remaining between them. The origin of this receptor is a woman aged 45-65 years in a cohort exposed to, infected with or recovered from COVID-19 (not recorded which). The sample comprised PBMCs or T cells enriched from blood (not recorded which). The rearrangement uses TRBV6-5 and TRBJ2-2; possible D gene TRBD2, 5 bases. CDR3 nucleotides: TGTGCCAGCAGTTACTCGACCGGGGAAGTCGGGGAGCTGTTTTTT. Protein product: CASSYSTGEVGELFF.